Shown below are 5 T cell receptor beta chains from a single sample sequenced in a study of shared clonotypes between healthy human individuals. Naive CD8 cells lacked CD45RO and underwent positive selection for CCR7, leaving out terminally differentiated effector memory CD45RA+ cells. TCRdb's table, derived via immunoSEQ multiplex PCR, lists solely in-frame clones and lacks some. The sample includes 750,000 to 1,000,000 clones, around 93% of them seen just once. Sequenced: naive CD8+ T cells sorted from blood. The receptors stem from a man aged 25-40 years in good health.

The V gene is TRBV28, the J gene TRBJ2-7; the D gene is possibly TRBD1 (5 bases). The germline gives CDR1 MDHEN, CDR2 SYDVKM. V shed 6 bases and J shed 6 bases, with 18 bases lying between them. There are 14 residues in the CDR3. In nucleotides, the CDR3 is TGTGCCAGCAGCCAGGGTGGGGCCTGGGGCGAGCAGTACTTC. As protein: CASSQGGAWGEQYF.

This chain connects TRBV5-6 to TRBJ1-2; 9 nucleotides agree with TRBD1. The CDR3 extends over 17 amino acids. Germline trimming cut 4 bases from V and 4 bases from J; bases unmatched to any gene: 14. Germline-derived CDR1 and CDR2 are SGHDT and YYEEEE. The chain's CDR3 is CASSLFRTGAGGYGYTF. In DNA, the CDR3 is TGTGCCAGCAGCCTATTCAGGACAGGGGCAGGAGGCTATGGCTACACCTTC.

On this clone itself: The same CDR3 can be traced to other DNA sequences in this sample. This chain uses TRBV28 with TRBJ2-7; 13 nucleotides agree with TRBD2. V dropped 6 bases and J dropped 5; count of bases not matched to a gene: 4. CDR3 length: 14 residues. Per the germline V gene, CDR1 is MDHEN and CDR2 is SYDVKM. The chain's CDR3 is CASSPGLAGDEQYF. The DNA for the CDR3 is TGTGCCAGCAGCCCCGGACTAGCGGGAGACGAGCAGTACTTC.

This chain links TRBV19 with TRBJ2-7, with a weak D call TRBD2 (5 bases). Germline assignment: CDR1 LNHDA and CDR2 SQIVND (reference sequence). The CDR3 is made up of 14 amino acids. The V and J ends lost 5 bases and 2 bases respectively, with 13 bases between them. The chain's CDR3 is CASSFRTGTYEQYF. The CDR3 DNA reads TGTGCCAGTAGTTTTCGGACGGGGACCTACGAGCAGTACTTC.

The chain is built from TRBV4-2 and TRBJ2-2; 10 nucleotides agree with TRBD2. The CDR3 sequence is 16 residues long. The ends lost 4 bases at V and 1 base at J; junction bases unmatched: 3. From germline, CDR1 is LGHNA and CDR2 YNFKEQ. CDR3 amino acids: CASSRRTSGNTGELFF. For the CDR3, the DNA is TGTGCCAGCAGCCGCCGGACTAGCGGGAACACCGGGGAGCTGTTTTTT.